Listed below are T cell receptor beta chains from one sample, sequenced in a study of control samples from healthy donors and cancer patients. Assay used: immunoSEQ multiplex PCR; TCRdb lists only in-frame clones, some missing. The top ten hold approximately 2.9% of the sample, which has around 68,000 clones, around four fifths seen once. The sequenced sample consisted of PBMCs. These receptor sequences come from a woman aged 45-59 years with lung cancer. Each CDR3 is given with its conserved first and last residue. Each record gives: V gene, J gene, CDR3 length, CDR3 protein.

v_call: TRBV15; j_call: TRBJ1-4; cdr3_length: 15; cdr3_aa: CATSRDRQINEKLFF
v_call: TRBV29-1; j_call: TRBJ1-1; cdr3_length: 13; cdr3_aa: CSAESWQNTEAFF
v_call: TRBV27; j_call: TRBJ1-5; cdr3_length: 15; cdr3_aa: CASRPGTGPNQPQHF
v_call: TRBV18; j_call: TRBJ2-3; cdr3_length: 14; cdr3_aa: CASSPGSFTDTQYF
v_call: TRBV11-3; j_call: TRBJ2-3; cdr3_length: 17; cdr3_aa: CASSPYGGLKGTDTQYF
v_call: TRBV6-5; j_call: TRBJ2-7; cdr3_length: 10; cdr3_aa: CAAENYEQYF
v_call: TRBV3-1/TRBV3-2; j_call: TRBJ1-2; cdr3_length: 13; cdr3_aa: CASSQRGAHGYTF
v_call: TRBV4-3; j_call: TRBJ1-4; cdr3_length: 15; cdr3_aa: CASSQGVSPNEKLFF
v_call: TRBV6-5; j_call: TRBJ1-2; cdr3_length: 13; cdr3_aa: CASFLTGGYGYTF
v_call: TRBV28; j_call: TRBJ1-1; cdr3_length: 16; cdr3_aa: CASSSNVGGGGTEAFF
v_call: TRBV12-3/TRBV12-4; j_call: TRBJ2-3; cdr3_length: 13; cdr3_aa: CASSLEGTDTQYF
v_call: TRBV5-6; j_call: TRBJ1-2; cdr3_length: 12; cdr3_aa: CASSAGKGAGTF
v_call: TRBV7-9; j_call: TRBJ2-7; cdr3_length: 12; cdr3_aa: CASSLAGGEQYF
v_call: TRBV7-6; j_call: TRBJ2-5; cdr3_length: 15; cdr3_aa: CASSPNRGQGETQYF
v_call: TRBV7-2; j_call: TRBJ1-2; cdr3_length: 14; cdr3_aa: CASSLQGAKDGYTF
v_call: TRBV15; j_call: TRBJ1-2; cdr3_length: 14; cdr3_aa: CATSREDSRQGYTF
v_call: TRBV5-1; j_call: TRBJ2-3; cdr3_length: 15; cdr3_aa: CASSLQGVFPDTQYF
v_call: TRBV5-1; j_call: TRBJ2-2; cdr3_length: 15; cdr3_aa: CASSRYRGDTGELFF
v_call: TRBV11-2; j_call: TRBJ2-3; cdr3_length: 14; cdr3_aa: CASSLDRNSDTQYF
v_call: TRBV18; j_call: TRBJ1-1; cdr3_length: 13; cdr3_aa: CASSGEMNTEAFF
v_call: TRBV27; j_call: TRBJ1-2; cdr3_length: 14; cdr3_aa: CASSLSKGRGGYTF
v_call: TRBV19; j_call: TRBJ1-2; cdr3_length: 18; cdr3_aa: CASSYSWTGRLRDYGYTF
v_call: TRBV6-5; j_call: TRBJ2-4; cdr3_length: 13; cdr3_aa: CASSLEDSDIQYF